What follows is one TCR beta chain and its context. TCRdb redid the calling of the RT-PCR reads with MiXCR, one entry per CDR3 protein. The profile shows under 200,000 distinct CDR3 sequences, about 30% of them singletons. This sample is part of a study of patients and donors after allogeneic stem cell transplantation. This receptor was identified in a human donor who was either an allogeneic HSCT recipient or a stem cell or donor lymphocyte infusion donor (not recorded which). It is not recorded whose cells these are; they may come from a transplant donor. Input material: blood, either unsorted or a sorted T cell fraction (not recorded which).

CDR3 protein: CASSVDSSGINEQFF. The CDR3 region has the DNA TGTGCCAGCAGCGTAGATTCTAGCGGGATAAATGAGCAGTTCTTC. The chain links TRBV9 to TRBJ2-1; 9 bases fit TRBD2. The germline V gene has CDR1 SGDLS and CDR2 YYNGEE. The CDR3 totals 15 residues. J lost 7 bases, V lost 0 bases, and 5 bases had no gene match. The entire variable domain, with the rest obtained from reference TRBV9 and TRBJ2-1, is as follows: DSGVTQTPKHLITATGQRVTLRCSPRSGDLSVYWYQQSLDQGLQFLIQYYNGEERAKGNILERFSAQQFPDLHSELNLSSLELGDSALYFCASSVDSSGINEQFFGPGTRLTVL.